This T cell receptor (beta chain) comes out of a study of Ad26.COV2.S vaccination and SARS-CoV-2 variants. Across the study: Dosing was one shot or two shots 56 days apart. Study-level points and caveats: Possible underestimation of total T cell responses by the TCR breadth and depth analyses was noted. Recipients of either vaccine or placebo displayed similar breadth of non-spike TCRs.

Sample treatment: approximately 18 received Ad26.COV2.S at low or high dose, single or two shots; about five received placebo; per-sample allocation not given. Collection of the samples took place on day 63 after the first injection of vaccine or placebo. An adult donor aged 18-55 years was enrolled in Boston. Clones were read by immunoSEQ multiplex PCR, and TCRdb kept only the in-frame ones, dropping some. This sample has 400,000 to 450,000 clones, with 80% to 95% found just once. As regards this clone: Antigen specificity is unknown.

This clonotype was obtained from a person aged 18-60 years who received the Ad26.COV2.S COVID-19 vaccine or a placebo. The sample in question was peripheral blood, obtained in a trial of Ad26.COV2.S vaccine versus placebo.

The CDR3 DNA is TGCGCCAGCAGCCCACCCGGGGGGACAGGGAACACTGAAGCTTTCTTT. It encodes CASSPPGGTGNTEAFF. The V call is TRBV4-1, the J call TRBJ1-1, with 8 positions matching TRBD1. Per germline, CDR1 MGHRA and CDR2 YSYEKL. The CDR3 sequence is 16 residues long. With 4 bases clipped from V and 1 base from J, the junction kept 8 bases outside the gene matches.